The present entry profiles one TCR beta chain with its context. The sample is drawn from a study of blood T cell repertoires in COVID-19. Study as a whole: Acute and convalescent COVID-19 specimens originated in the United States, Italy and Spain.

The data were produced by immunoSEQ multiplex PCR, yet TCRdb's version contains in-frame clones alone and is incomplete. The sample lists approximately 200,000 clones, around 89% occurring once. The germline V gene has CDR1 LNHDA and CDR2 SQIVND (reference sequence). The CDR3 consists of 13 residues. V shed 6 bases and J 3 bases; nucleotides not matched to a gene: 5. The rearrangement links TRBV19 to TRBJ2-7; 7 bases align to TRBD2. The origin of this receptor is a man aged 30 to 39 who had recovered from COVID-19. The sample comprised PBMCs or T cells enriched from blood (not recorded which). The DNA of the CDR3 is TGTGCCAGTAGCCTAGCGGTAAACTACGAGCAGTACTTC. Translated: CASSLAVNYEQYF. The variable domain in full, with the rest retrieved from reference TRBV19 and TRBJ2-7, is DGGITQSPKYLFRKEGQNVTLSCEQNLNHDAMYWYRQDPGQGLRLIYYSQIVNDFQKGDIAEGYSVSREKKESFPLTVTSAQKNPTAFYLCASSLAVNYEQYFGPGTRLTVT.